These 31 T cell receptor beta chains share one sample of origin, sequenced in a study of T cells expressing NK-cell markers. Using the 5' RACE reads, TCRdb records one entry per CDR3 protein without DNA. This sample contains some 500,000 distinct CDR3 sequences. The specimen sequenced was blood T cells: a sorted CD56 or NKG2C T cell subset, CD4+ or CD8+ T cells, or bulk PBMC T cells (not recorded which). These receptors all stem from a woman aged 45-60 years in good health.

J is TRBJ2-7 and V is TRBV4-1; TCRdb reports TRBD1, a call that lacks DNA to check it against. The CDR3 contains 14 residues. The germline gives CDR1 MGHRA, CDR2 YSYEKL. This CDR3 is CASSRTGDDYEQYF.

V usage is TRBV20-1 and J usage is TRBJ2-3; the D call from TCRdb, TRBD2, cannot be confirmed without DNA. The CDR3 length is 15 residues. CDR1 and CDR2 (germline): DFQATT, SNEGSKA (reference sequence). CDR3 protein: CSARAGLPFADTQYF.

The CDR3 protein is CASSEVAGGFEQFF. The chain links TRBV2 to TRBJ2-1; the TCRdb D gene call, TRBD2, has no DNA to confirm it. This CDR3 region has 14 residues. Germline loops: CDR1 SNHLY, CDR2 FYNNEI. The entire variable domain, with the rest obtained from reference TRBV2 and TRBJ2-1, is as follows: EPEVTQTPSHQVTQMGQEVILRCVPISNHLYFYWYRQILGQKVEFLVSFYNNEISEKSEIFDDQFSVERPDGSNFTLKIRSTKLEDSAMYFCASSEVAGGFEQFFGPGTRLTVL.

This chain links TRBV12-3 or TRBV12-4 with TRBJ1-2. CDR3 length: 11 residues. This CDR3 is CASGLNYGYTF.

The chain carries TRBV27 and TRBJ1-4. The CDR3 is 13 amino acids. From germline, CDR1 is MNHEY and CDR2 SMNVEV (reference sequence). CDR3: CASRRVVYEKLFF.

This chain uses TRBV10-3 with TRBJ2-3; absent DNA, TCRdb's TRBD2 call cannot be checked. CDR1 is ENHRY, CDR2 SYGVKD, per germline. This CDR3 comprises 14 residues. The CDR3 sequence is CAIASGRATDTQYF.

CDR3 in amino acids: CASSQNRDRLFF. The chain uses TRBV4-1 and TRBJ1-4; with no DNA, the TCRdb D assignment of TRBD1 cannot be verified. The germline V gene has CDR1 MGHRA and CDR2 YSYEKL. The CDR3 has 12 amino acids.

The chain combines TRBV7-2 with TRBJ1-5; TCRdb's D gene call, TRBD1, goes unchecked for lack of DNA. The CDR3 contains 14 residues. Germline V gene data show CDR1 as SGHTA and CDR2 as FQGNSA. Here the CDR3 reads CASRMTGGHQPQHF.

This chain joins TRBV5-6 and TRBJ2-5. The CDR3 sequence is 15 residues long. CDR1 and CDR2 (germline): SGHDT, YYEEEE. This CDR3 is CASSLFSVDRETQYF.

The chain carries TRBV12-3 or TRBV12-4 and TRBJ1-1; absent DNA, TCRdb's TRBD1 call cannot be checked. The CDR3 consists of 15 residues. The CDR3 here is CASRIDRPKNTEAFF.

This rearrangement joins TRBV20-1 to TRBJ2-1; the D call from TCRdb, TRBD2, cannot be confirmed without DNA. The CDR3 contains 14 residues. CDR1 is DFQATT, CDR2 SNEGSKA, per germline (reference sequence). The CDR3 reads CSAEGTPVGNEQFF.

J is TRBJ2-1 and V is TRBV12-3 or TRBV12-4. The CDR3 contains 13 residues. The CDR3 sequence is CASRLGVHNEQFF.

Here the CDR3 reads CASSFHGGMAEQFF. V usage is TRBV12-3 or TRBV12-4 and J usage is TRBJ2-1; the D gene TCRdb calls, TRBD1, cannot be checked with no DNA. This CDR3 is 14 amino acids long.

This chain joins TRBV5-1 and TRBJ2-2; TCRdb outputs TRBD1, but without DNA this stays unchecked. The CDR3 is made up of 16 amino acids. Germline CDR1 reads SGHRS; CDR2 reads YFSETQ. This CDR3 is CASSLPGTDPTGELFF. Full variable domain (remainder filled in from reference TRBV5-1 and TRBJ2-2): KAGVTQTPRYLIKTRGQQVTLSCSPISGHRSVSWYQQTPGQGLQFLFEYFSETQRNKGNFPGRFSGRQFSNSRSEMNVSTLELGDSALYLCASSLPGTDPTGELFFGEGSRLTVL.

This chain links TRBV7-2 with TRBJ2-3; TCRdb's assignment of TRBD2 cannot be checked, as there is no DNA. Germline V gene lookup returns CDR1 SGHTA and CDR2 FQGNSA. CDR3 length equals 17 residues. CDR3 protein: CASRHPILAGGLDTQYF.

This chain links TRBV10-3 with TRBJ2-3; the TCRdb call, TRBD2, lacks DNA for checking. The CDR3 loop spans 16 amino acids. Germline CDR1 reads ENHRY; CDR2 reads SYGVKD. The CDR3 here is CATRGRLAESTDTQYF.

The V gene is TRBV5-1, the J gene TRBJ2-7; the TCRdb call, TRBD1, lacks DNA for checking. The CDR3 sequence is 16 residues long. Germline V gene lookup returns CDR1 SGHRS and CDR2 YFSETQ. The CDR3 loop reads CASSLMRTGQAREQYF.

V gene TRBV30 combines with J gene TRBJ2-2. Germline V gene lookup returns CDR1 GTSNPN and CDR2 SVGIG (reference sequence). This CDR3 contains 15 residues. CDR3 protein: CAWSVPLDVTGELFF.

The chain carries TRBV12-3 or TRBV12-4 and TRBJ1-2. The CDR3 runs to 14 residues. This chain's CDR3 is CASSLFRGPDGYTF.

The chain employs TRBV12-3 or TRBV12-4 and TRBJ1-5. CDR3 size: 16 residues. The CDR3 sequence: CASSLGLLMGNQPQHF.

The gene calls are TRBV9 and TRBJ2-1; TCRdb's D gene call, TRBD2, goes unchecked for lack of DNA. This CDR3 contains 17 residues. Germline-derived CDR1 and CDR2 are SGDLS and YYNGEE. The CDR3 sequence is CASSVAAGTSGEYEQFF.

V and J are TRBV19 and TRBJ2-1. The CDR3 consists of 15 residues. Germline CDR1 LNHDA, CDR2 SQIVND (reference sequence). The chain's CDR3 is CASSVTSSSYNEQFF.

The V gene is TRBV20-1, the J gene TRBJ2-7; TCRdb lists TRBD1, though no DNA is available to test this call. Germline V gives CDR1 DFQATT, CDR2 SNEGSKA (reference sequence). This CDR3 has 13 amino acids. The CDR3 loop is CSAIRDRIYEQYF.

CDR3 sequence reads: CASSKGHLITTRQFF. This sequence joins TRBV21-1 and TRBJ2-1. TRBV21-1 is marked as a pseudogene. The CDR3 runs 15 residues.

This rearrangement joins TRBV27 to TRBJ2-5; the D call of TRBD2 rests on TCRdb alone, since no DNA is present to check it. CDR3 length: 17 residues. Germline lookup yields CDR1 MNHEY and CDR2 SMNVEV (reference sequence). CDR3: CASSPLAGESQGETQYF.

The chain links TRBV12-3 or TRBV12-4 to TRBJ2-1; TCRdb's D gene call, TRBD2, goes unchecked for lack of DNA. The CDR3 loop spans 15 amino acids. The CDR3: CASSVTSGPSNEQFF.

The chain is built from TRBV9 and TRBJ2-5; lacking DNA, the TRBD2 call made by TCRdb goes unchecked. The CDR3 contains 17 residues. Germline assignment: CDR1 SGDLS and CDR2 YYNGEE. CDR3 in amino acids: CASSALGTSGFQETQYF.

This chain joins TRBV12-5 and TRBJ1-2; TCRdb indicates TRBD1, and absent DNA this call remains unverified. CDR3 length: 13 residues. The germline V gene encodes CDR1 LGHNT and CDR2 FRNRAP. The CDR3 protein is CASAPGTVYGYTF. Full variable domain (missing parts from reference TRBV12-5 and TRBJ1-2): DARVTQTPRHKVTEMGQEVTMRCQPILGHNTVFWYRQTMMQGLELLAYFRNRAPLDDSGMPKDRFSAEMPDATLATLKIQPSEPRDSAVYFCASAPGTVYGYTFGSGTRLTVV.

This chain uses TRBV5-1 with TRBJ2-2; TCRdb proposes TRBD1, but this gene call is untestable without DNA. This CDR3 has 15 amino acids. Germline assignment: CDR1 SGHRS and CDR2 YFSETQ. This CDR3 reads CASSLPGQNTGELFF.

The chain uses TRBV24-1 and TRBJ2-2; there is no DNA to check the TCRdb D call of TRBD1. The CDR3 spans 15 residues. Germline loops: CDR1 KGHDR, CDR2 SFDVKD. CDR3: CATSERGRYTGELFF.

The chain links TRBV3-1 to TRBJ2-3. Germline V gene data show CDR1 as LGHDT and CDR2 as YNNKEL (reference sequence). The CDR3 loop spans 11 amino acids. CDR3 in amino acids: CASAYTDTQYF.